This T cell receptor (beta chain) was captured in a study of blood T cells in healthy people across ages (dated by TCRdb to between 2015 and 2017). Describing the broader study: Template switching captured roughly one uniquely barcoded TCR beta cDNA molecule per two T cells in model experiments. To track age-related changes in TCR beta repertoire diversity, the study relied on deep sequencing normalized with unique cDNA molecular identifiers. To avoid experimental bias, donors of different ages were randomly spread across the sequencing lanes. Four age groups were formed from the donors: young (average 16 years), middle-aged (around 39), aged (62) and long-lived (roughly 88). Using the same blood draw, the study looked at two additional independent replicas of 1 million unique cDNA reads for two donors, one aged 18 to 30 and the other aged 80 or older. General study outcomes and caveats: Estimates of total diversity from one million sequenced T cells were regarded as lower bounds and underestimates. Compared with the aged group, more naive CD4+ T cells, fewer expanded clones and increased TCR diversity were shown by the long-lived group, suggesting age selection. As age increased, observed TCR beta diversity per million T cells dropped in a roughly linear way, and a significant reduction was already evident by age about 36. Donor CMV infection status was unknown, potentially confounding age-related changes in expanded clonotypes. There was a strong correlation between observed TCR beta diversity and the percentage of naive T cells measured by flow cytometry. Since profiling was done on bulk unsorted PBMCs, naive and antigen-experienced compartments could not be conclusively compared.

The receptor library was made with 5' RACE. Sequenced on an Illumina HiSeq 2500. A second about 6 to 11 cycle PCR used a sample-barcoded 5' primer and a J-beta primer mix. Each TCR beta cDNA molecule received a unique molecular identifier from a template-switch 5' adaptor carrying 12 random nucleotides. Each sample yielded at least 2.5 million CDR3-containing paired-end reads. The Mint cDNA synthesis kit, primed by a TRBC-specific oligonucleotide, was used to synthesize first-strand cDNA from all RNA. After uracil-DNA glycosylase treatment, a first 18-cycle PCR used universal primers M1SS and BC2_uni_R on all cDNA. Per the authors' processing: For normalization, 1 million high-quality reads, each with a distinct molecular identifier, were randomly selected from each sample. Instead of being binned into consensus sequences, reads with shared molecular identifiers were discarded. MiTCR, run with a Q25 quality threshold and the strictest error-elimination algorithm, handled CDR3 identification, clonotype clustering and error correction. A nonparametric unseen species model with Euler transformation was used to estimate lower-bound total TCR beta diversity. Clones were called with MiXCR by TCRdb after fastp trimmed the public reads at Q25, and only in-frame beta chains were retained. All rows with the same CDR3 protein become a single entry with the most common DNA and genes. What appears here as the V and J calls and clone size reflects TCRdb's work, not the paper's. The sample table records around 1.5 million distinct CDR3 sequences; about 35% of these occur just once. Around 11% of the sample is in the top ten clones.

The V and J ends are trimmed by 0 bases and 10 bases, leaving 15 bases between them. CDR1 and CDR2, per the germline V gene, are MNHEY and SVGAGI. The CDR3 covers 14 residues, taking in both the cysteine and the phenylalanine. The read is trimmed to its CDR3 DNA, 42 bases read in frame from base 1. Only a few counts were recorded for this clonotype. Its antigen target is currently unknown. There are no base qualities to consult, and no much larger clone falls within one base. The roughly 39 donors, aged about 6 to 100 years, were systemically healthy Caucasian individuals from Russia. Each donor gave about 9.7 milliliters of peripheral blood, drawn into EDTA-treated Vacutainer tubes. Ficoll-Paque density-gradient centrifugation was used to isolate PBMCs, with at least 6.5 million obtained per sample. Total RNA, at least 5.5 micrograms per sample, was extracted from PBMCs with Trizol reagent. Naive CD45RAhigh/CD27high T cell percentages were measured by flow cytometry on a PBMC aliquot from every donor.

The sequencing input was blood. The origin of this receptor is a woman in her 30s in good health. The V and J segments used are TRBV6-5 and TRBJ1-2, with the D gene not confidently named. CDR3 region: CASSYSAGSHDYTF. The DNA is as follows: TGTGCCAGCAGTTACTCCGCCGGGTCCCACGACTACACCTTC.